This passage covers 22 T cell receptor beta chains from one sample sequenced in a study of spatial heterogeneity in lung cancer. TCRdb re-derived calls from the 5' RACE reads in MiXCR, one entry per CDR3 protein. Of around 18,000 distinct CDR3 sequences in the sample, over 8.5% were seen once. Regarding time point: blood at routine non-recurrence follow-up after resection. Sequenced here: PBMCs, sampled at follow-up. Every receptor here comes from a male donor with early-stage non-small cell lung cancer.

As regards this clonotype: Possible read error: a much larger clone is one base away. The V gene is TRBV7-2, the J gene TRBJ1-2; 7 nucleotides line up with TRBD1. Trimming at V came to 5 bases and at J to 7 bases, leaving 10 bases not matched to a gene. CDR1 is SGHTA and CDR2 is FQGNSA in the germline V gene. The length of the CDR3 is 14 residues. CDR3 sequence (DNA): TGTGCCAGCAGCACGGGACAGCGGGTGGTTGGCTACACCTTC. This encodes CASSTGQRVVGYTF.

This clonotype was seen many times. This chain uses TRBV5-1 with TRBJ2-4, with D possibly TRBD1 on 6 matching bases. V was cut by 0 bases and J by 8 bases, with 12 bases left in between. Germline CDR1 reads SGHRS; CDR2 reads YFSETQ. The CDR3 has 14 amino acids. CDR3 loop: CASSLEGGEDIQYF. In DNA, the CDR3 is TGCGCCAGCAGCTTGGAAGGGGGAGAGGACATTCAGTACTTC.

This clonotype was observed many times. The rearrangement uses TRBV20-1 and TRBJ2-3; 8 bases line up with TRBD2. Germline V CDR1 and CDR2: DFQATT, SNEGSKA (reference sequence). Trimming removed 5 bases from V and 1 base from J; junction bases left unmatched: 8. There are 15 residues in the CDR3. In DNA form, the CDR3 reads TGCAGTGCTGACTCCGGACTAGCCCGCACAGATACGCAGTATTTT. Amino acids: CSADSGLARTDTQYF.

In DNA form, the CDR3 reads TGTGCCAGCAGTTTAGGGCTAGCGGGAGGGTACGGTGAGCAGTTCTTC. Its protein is CASSLGLAGGYGEQFF. The chain joins TRBV27 to TRBJ2-1; TRBD2 aligns across 12 bases. The ends lost 2 bases at V and 9 bases at J; junction bases unmatched: 8. CDR1 is MNHEY and CDR2 is SMNVEV in the germline V gene (reference sequence). This CDR3 contains 16 residues.

In this sample, this clonotype is large. The chain combines TRBV5-1 with TRBJ2-7; D is perhaps TRBD1 (6 bases). Trimming removed 3 bases at V and 1 base at J, with 8 bases between. The V gene's germline CDR1 is SGHRS and CDR2 YFSETQ. The CDR3 consists of 13 residues. CDR3 sequence (DNA): TGCGCCAGCAGCTGGGACAAATCCTACGAGCAGTACTTC. Protein: CASSWDKSYEQYF.

The chain employs TRBV12-3 or TRBV12-4 and TRBJ2-3; 7 nucleotides match TRBD2. CDR3 length: 12 amino acids. CDR3 amino acids: CVSRGDTDTQYF. In nucleotides, the CDR3 is TGTGTTTCACGGGGGGACACAGATACGCAGTATTTT.

This clonotype occurred many times. The gene calls are TRBV11-2 and TRBJ1-3, with unresolved D. The CDR3 contains 15 residues. The V end lost 0 bases, the J end lost 0 bases, and 6 bases lay between the germline ends. CDR1 and CDR2 (germline): SGHAT, FQNNGV. In nucleotides, the CDR3 is TGTGCCAGCAGCTTAGACCGATACTCTGGAAACACCATATATTTT. Protein sequence: CASSLDRYSGNTIYF. Using reference TRBV11-2 and TRBJ1-3 for the parts outside the CDR3, the full variable domain is EAGVAQSPRYKIIEKRQSVAFWCNPISGHATLYWYQQILGQGPKLLIQFQNNGVVDDSQLPKDRFSAERLKGVDSTLKIQPAKLEDSAVYLCASSLDRYSGNTIYFGEGSWLTVV.

This clonotype has just a few counts. The rearrangement uses TRBV6-6 and TRBJ2-7; D is possibly TRBD1 (5 bases). The germline V and J ends were trimmed by 2 bases and 6 bases, with 14 bases remaining between them. The length of the CDR3 is 14 residues. The germline V gene encodes CDR1 MNHNY and CDR2 SVGAGI (reference sequence). The CDR3 coding sequence is TGTGCCAGCAGTTACCAAGGGGCCATCTCCGAGCAGTACTTC. Translated: CASSYQGAISEQYF.

This clonotype was seen ten or more times. The CDR3 DNA reads as TGTGCCACCAGCAGAGGACTTTACACAGATACGCAGTATTTT. This gives the protein CATSRGLYTDTQYF. The J gene is TRBJ2-3, the V gene TRBV15, with D uncertain. The CDR3 covers 14 residues. V lost 1 base, J lost 2 bases, and 7 bases lay in between. Germline CDR1 is LNHNV and CDR2 is YYDKDF (reference sequence).

This chain uses TRBV6-5 with TRBJ2-1, with D perhaps matching TRBD2 (5 bases). The length of the CDR3 is 12 residues. V was trimmed by 5 bases and J by 7 bases, leaving 9 bases between them. The V gene's germline CDR1 is MNHEY and CDR2 SVGAGI. CDR3 bases: TGTGCCAGCAGTCCCCAGCGGAATGAGCAGTTCTTC. Protein product: CASSPQRNEQFF.

This clonotype was seen at least ten times. Here the CDR3 reads CAISGQGYEQYF. DNA of the CDR3: TGTGCCATCAGTGGCCAGGGGTACGAGCAGTACTTC. V gene TRBV10-3 combines with J gene TRBJ2-7; D is perhaps TRBD1 (6 bases). CDR1 is ENHRY and CDR2 is SYGVKD in the germline V gene. V was shortened by 4 bases and J by 4 bases, with 8 bases between the two germline ends. CDR3 length equals 12 residues.

This chain links TRBV7-6 with TRBJ2-2; 7 bases align to TRBD2. After removal of 6 bases from V and 4 bases from J, the junction contained 8 bases not matched to a gene. In germline, CDR1 is SGHVS, CDR2 FNYEAQ. This CDR3 is 15 amino acids long. The CDR3 spells CASRSRLATTGELFF. The CDR3 DNA reads as TGTGCCAGCAGAAGCCGACTAGCAACCACCGGGGAGCTGTTTTTT.

This clonotype was detected many times. V usage is TRBV2 and J usage is TRBJ2-7; 10 bases line up with TRBD1. Germline V gene sequence: CDR1 SNHLY, CDR2 FYNNEI. The length of the CDR3 is 14 residues. Trimming took 3 bases from V and 7 from J; bases not matched to a gene: 6. CDR3 in amino acids: CASSEPGQGIEQYF. For the CDR3, the DNA is TGTGCCAGCAGTGAGCCGGGACAGGGGATTGAGCAGTACTTC. The variable domain in full, completed from reference TRBV2 and TRBJ2-7, reads EPEVTQTPSHQVTQMGQEVILRCVPISNHLYFYWYRQILGQKVEFLVSFYNNEISEKSEIFDDQFSVERPDGSNFTLKIRSTKLEDSAMYFCASSEPGQGIEQYFGPGTRLTVT.

In this sample, this clonotype turned up a few times. The CDR3 nucleotides are TGTGCCAGCCGCCTCTCACTACCCCGTGGGGAGCAGTACTTC. This sequence encodes CASRLSLPRGEQYF. The chain carries TRBV6-2 or TRBV6-3 and TRBJ2-7; the D is unclear. Trimming took 8 bases from V and 7 from J, leaving 21 bases between them. Per germline, CDR1 MNHEY and CDR2 SVGEGT. This CDR3 spans 14 amino acids.

This clonotype was detected ten times or more. This chain joins TRBV5-1 and TRBJ2-7; 11 bases are a match to TRBD2. This CDR3 contains 15 residues. Germline loops: CDR1 SGHRS, CDR2 YFSETQ. Trimming removed 4 bases from V and 6 bases from J; junction bases left unmatched: 9. CDR3 residues: CASSQGTSGSGEQYF. The CDR3 DNA sequence: TGCGCCAGCAGCCAAGGCACTAGCGGGAGTGGCGAGCAGTACTTC. Complete variable domain (other parts from reference TRBV5-1 and TRBJ2-7): KAGVTQTPRYLIKTRGQQVTLSCSPISGHRSVSWYQQTPGQGLQFLFEYFSETQRNKGNFPGRFSGRQFSNSRSEMNVSTLELGDSALYLCASSQGTSGSGEQYFGPGTRLTVT.

This chain joins TRBV24-1 and TRBJ1-6; D remains unclear. The V and J ends lost 4 bases and 7 bases respectively, with 10 bases between them. The germline V gene encodes CDR1 KGHDR and CDR2 SFDVKD. The CDR3 contains 14 residues. The CDR3 coding sequence is TGTGCCACCAGTGAGGCCCGGGTAAATTCACCCCTCCACTTT. It encodes CATSEARVNSPLHF.

Comments on this clonotype: This may come from a read error, since a much larger clone is one base off. The CDR3 carries no conserved terminal phenylalanine or tryptophan, so it likely arises from a read error. The J gene is TRBJ2-1, the V gene TRBV23-1; D uncertain. TRBV23-1 is treated as an ORF (open reading frame) with a function not yet certain. Trimming stripped 11 bases from V and 8 bases from J, with 10 bases between. This CDR3 has 10 residues. This chain's CDR3 is CAPTGDEQFL. For the CDR3, the DNA is TGCGCCCCCACCGGCGATGAGCAGTTCTTA.

In this sample, this clonotype is medium-sized. The V call is TRBV30, the J call TRBJ2-2; 8 nucleotides agree with TRBD2. The CDR3 loop spans 14 amino acids. Germline V gives CDR1 GTSNPN, CDR2 SVGIG (reference sequence). V trimming: 2 bases; J trimming: 4 bases; junction bases outside the gene matches: 3. CDR3: CAWSPGGSTGELFF. In DNA, the CDR3 is TGTGCCTGGAGTCCGGGGGGGAGCACCGGGGAGCTGTTTTTT.

This clonotype was observed at least ten times. Here the CDR3 reads CASSQDPSWETQYF. The CDR3 nucleotides are TGTGCCAGCAGCCAAGACCCTAGCTGGGAGACCCAGTACTTC. V gene TRBV3-1 combines with J gene TRBJ2-5; TRBD2 might be the D (5 bases). Germline V gives CDR1 LGHDT, CDR2 YNNKEL (reference sequence). This CDR3 comprises 14 residues. V was pared by 0 bases and J by 5 bases, with 10 bases between.

As regards this clonotype: One end of the junction does not line up with germline, which may come from a read error. The chain joins TRBV10-2 to TRBJ2-7; D is uncertain. CDR3 length: 10 residues. Germline values: CDR1 WSHSY, CDR2 SAAADI. In nucleotides, the CDR3 is TGCACCAGCAACTATGGGGAGCAGTACTTC. As protein: CTSNYGEQYF.

V is TRBV6-1 and J is TRBJ2-7; D may match TRBD1 or TRBD2 (5 bases each). CDR3 length: 15 amino acids. Trimming pared 5 bases from V and 0 bases from J, leaving 14 bases between. Germline V gives CDR1 MNHNS, CDR2 SASEGT. The CDR3 spells CASSTDGGGSYEQYF. DNA of the CDR3: TGTGCCAGCAGTACGGACGGTGGGGGCTCCTACGAGCAGTACTTC.

This clonotype was counted at least ten times. The rearrangement links TRBV27 to TRBJ1-3, with D unclear. Germline V gene lookup returns CDR1 MNHEY and CDR2 SMNVEV (reference sequence). Trimming stripped 0 bases from V and 0 bases from J, with 6 bases between. The CDR3 is made up of 15 amino acids. In nucleotides, the CDR3 is TGTGCCAGCAGTTTATCGGTCTACTCTGGAAACACCATATATTTT. Its protein product is CASSLSVYSGNTIYF.